The present T cell receptor beta chain was sequenced within a study of shared clonotypes between healthy human individuals. An assay was performed, and its level was deep. Here immunoSEQ multiplex PCR was the method, and the copy in TCRdb shows in-frame clones only, minus some. The sample contains more than 2,000,000 clones, approximately 93% of which appear only once. Study-level results: Donor scarcity curtailed the genetic and exposure-history diversity represented herein.

About this clone itself: Its antigen is as yet unknown.

Looked up from germline, CDR1 is MNHEY and CDR2 is SVGAGI. V lost 6 bases and J 5 bases, leaving 10 bases between the germline ends. The CDR3 contains 12 residues. This chain connects TRBV6-5 to TRBJ2-5; D possibly corresponds to TRBD1 (6 bases). The origin of this receptor is a man between 18 and 35 years old in good health. Some clones in this sample may be carry-over from other donors' samples. Sample: naive CD4+ T cells from PBMCs. Stated subset: CD45RA+ positively selected. Written as DNA, the CDR3 is TGTGCCAGCAGACCCCAGGGGGAGACCCAGTACTTC. Protein product: CASRPQGETQYF.